The rows below give T cell receptor beta chains drawn from one sample of a study of blood T cells in healthy people across ages. MiXCR was run by TCRdb on the 5' RACE reads, yielding one entry per CDR3 protein. This sample has 1.2 million to 1.5 million distinct CDR3 sequences, with around two fifths found just once. The sample taken for sequencing was blood. These receptors were taken from a woman between 18 and 29 years old in good health. CDR3s include the opening cysteine and the closing phenylalanine or tryptophan. D genes are given only for firm matches. Size tells how often a clone was seen (once, few, many) or the class of an expanded clone, and some rows leave it out.

V: TRBV10-3
size: NA
J: TRBJ2-1
D: NA
CDR3: CAILRPGLDNEQFF
DNA: TGTGCCATACTCCGTCCGGGTCTGGACAATGAGCAGTTCTTC

V: TRBV6-5
size: few
J: TRBJ2-1
D: TRBD2
CDR3: CASSYGLTSGFNEQFF
DNA: TGTGCCAGCAGTTACGGCTTGACTAGCGGGTTCAATGAGCAGTTCTTC

V: TRBV9
size: NA
J: TRBJ1-4
D: NA
CDR3: CASSPGGGNEKLFF
DNA: TGTGCCAGCAGCCCCGGGGGTGGTAATGAAAAACTGTTTTTT

V: TRBV30
size: once
J: TRBJ2-5
D: NA
CDR3: CAWSVGGAGKETQYF
DNA: TGTGCCTGGAGTGTAGGGGGAGCGGGGAAAGAGACCCAGTACTTC

V: TRBV9
size: NA
J: TRBJ1-1
D: NA
CDR3: CASSLDGTLAEAFF
DNA: TGTGCCAGCAGCTTGGACGGAACACTGGCTGAAGCTTTCTTT

V: TRBV24-1
size: few
J: TRBJ1-1
D: NA
CDR3: CATSVSLVGTEAFF
DNA: TGTGCCACCAGTGTCTCCCTGGTCGGCACTGAAGCTTTCTTT

V: TRBV6-6
size: once
J: TRBJ2-1
D: TRBD2
CDR3: CASSETSGTINEQFF
DNA: TGTGCCAGCAGTGAGACTAGCGGGACTATAAATGAGCAGTTCTTC

V: TRBV4-1
size: NA
J: TRBJ1-2
D: NA
CDR3: CASSQDARSGYTF
DNA: TGCGCCAGCAGCCAAGATGCGCGTAGTGGCTACACCTTC

V: TRBV9
size: NA
J: TRBJ1-1
D: TRBD1
CDR3: CASSVGQGTPNTEAFF
DNA: TGTGCCAGCAGCGTAGGACAGGGGACTCCGAACACTGAAGCTTTCTTT

V: TRBV11-3
size: NA
J: TRBJ2-7
D: TRBD1
CDR3: CASSLSGDRVHEQYF
DNA: TGTGCCAGCAGCCTGAGCGGGGACAGGGTGCACGAGCAGTACTTC

V: TRBV12-3/TRBV12-4
size: NA
J: TRBJ2-3
D: NA
CDR3: CATQGPTDTQYF
DNA: TGTGCCACCCAAGGACCCACAGATACGCAGTATTTT

V: TRBV7-2
size: few
J: TRBJ1-6
D: NA
CDR3: CASSLKGIDSPLHF
DNA: TGTGCCAGCAGCTTAAAAGGGATTGATTCACCCCTCCACTTT

V: TRBV29-1
size: few
J: TRBJ2-1
D: TRBD1
CDR3: CSVRDRVYNEQFF
DNA: TGCAGCGTCCGGGACAGGGTTTACAATGAGCAGTTCTTC

V: TRBV4-1
size: few
J: TRBJ2-5
D: TRBD2
CDR3: CASSQEASGRAETQYF
DNA: TGCGCCAGCAGCCAAGAGGCTAGCGGGAGGGCGGAGACCCAGTACTTC

V: TRBV21-1
size: NA
J: TRBJ2-7
D: NA
CDR3: CATSWVVEQYF
DNA: TGTGCCACCTCCTGGGTTGTCGAGCAGTACTTC

V: TRBV20-1
size: NA
J: TRBJ2-7
D: NA
CDR3: CRRSPSVSSYEQYF
DNA: TGCAGACGGTCTCCTAGCGTTTCTTCCTACGAGCAGTACTTC

V: TRBV10-3
size: NA
J: TRBJ1-4
D: NA
CDR3: CAISASGSDEKLFF
DNA: TGTGCCATCAGTGCCTCTGGGTCGGATGAAAAACTGTTTTTT

V: TRBV27
size: few
J: TRBJ2-2
D: TRBD2
CDR3: CASSRLAGGEAGELFF
DNA: TGTGCCAGCAGCCGACTAGCGGGAGGCGAGGCCGGGGAGCTGTTTTTT

V: TRBV5-5
size: NA
J: TRBJ2-3
D: TRBD2
CDR3: CASSLGPTSGRDTQYF
DNA: TGTGCCAGCAGCTTGGGCCCGACTAGCGGGAGAGATACGCAGTATTTT

V: TRBV6-5
size: NA
J: TRBJ1-1
D: NA
CDR3: CASSPPEAEAFF
DNA: TGTGCCAGCAGTCCCCCCGAGGCTGAAGCTTTCTTT

V: TRBV7-9
size: NA
J: TRBJ2-1
D: TRBD2
CDR3: CASSLHTSGGPTSGYNEQFF
DNA: TGTGCCAGCAGCTTACATACTAGCGGGGGCCCCACGTCGGGATACAATGAGCAGTTCTTC

V: TRBV20-1
size: once
J: TRBJ2-1
D: NA
CDR3: CSAPRSGDSSYNEQFF
DNA: TGCAGTGCTCCGAGGAGCGGTGATAGCTCCTACAATGAGCAGTTCTTC

V: TRBV7-8
size: few
J: TRBJ2-1
D: NA
CDR3: CASGKGVTGAYNEQFF
DNA: TGTGCCAGCGGAAAAGGGGTCACGGGCGCCTACAATGAGCAGTTCTTC

V: TRBV12-3/TRBV12-4
size: NA
J: TRBJ2-7
D: TRBD1
CDR3: CASSFWDRKSYEQYF
DNA: TGTGCCAGCAGTTTTTGGGACAGGAAGTCCTACGAGCAGTACTTC

V: TRBV7-2
size: NA
J: TRBJ2-3
D: NA
CDR3: CASSLGSGPDTRYF
DNA: TGTGCCAGCAGCTTGGGCAGCGGGCCAGATACGCGGTATTTT

V: TRBV20-1
size: few
J: TRBJ1-2
D: NA
CDR3: CSASEQGPNGYTF
DNA: TGCAGTGCTAGCGAACAGGGCCCGAATGGCTACACCTTC

V: TRBV4-1
size: NA
J: TRBJ2-1
D: NA
CDR3: CASSQGILGSNEQFF
DNA: TGCGCCAGCAGCCAAGGTATACTAGGGAGCAATGAGCAGTTCTTC

V: TRBV7-2
size: NA
J: TRBJ2-5
D: TRBD2
CDR3: CASSLVTSLAAQYF
DNA: TGTGCCAGCAGCTTAGTCACTAGTCTAGCGGCCCAGTACTTC

V: TRBV12-5
size: NA
J: TRBJ2-4
D: NA
CDR3: CASGSNLRAKNIQYF
DNA: TGTGCTAGTGGTTCTAACCTGCGGGCCAAAAACATTCAGTACTTC

V: TRBV7-9
size: few
J: TRBJ2-5
D: NA
CDR3: CASSPRTVQYF
DNA: TGTGCCAGCAGCCCCCGGACAGTTCAGTACTTC

V: TRBV7-9
size: few
J: TRBJ2-1
D: TRBD2
CDR3: CASSPPPGLADNEQFF
DNA: TGTGCCAGCAGCCCCCCGCCGGGACTAGCGGACAATGAGCAGTTCTTC

V: TRBV9
size: NA
J: TRBJ1-1
D: NA
CDR3: CASSVEVGTNTEAFF
DNA: TGTGCCAGCAGCGTAGAGGTGGGTACGAACACTGAAGCTTTCTTT

V: TRBV7-8
size: NA
J: TRBJ2-5
D: TRBD2
CDR3: CASSLVPGLAGAQLNQETQYF
DNA: TGTGCCAGCAGCTTAGTCCCGGGACTAGCGGGGGCGCAATTAAACCAAGAGACCCAGTACTTC

V: TRBV29-1
size: NA
J: TRBJ2-7
D: NA
CDR3: CSVDGTEHNEQYF
DNA: TGCAGCGTTGACGGGACGGAACATAATGAGCAGTACTTC

V: TRBV6-1
size: NA
J: TRBJ2-1
D: TRBD2
CDR3: CASSAEDGLAYNEQFF
DNA: TGTGCCAGCAGTGCAGAGGATGGACTAGCTTACAATGAGCAGTTCTTC

V: TRBV6-1
size: few
J: TRBJ2-3
D: NA
CDR3: CASSPPLGVADTQYF
DNA: TGTGCCAGCAGTCCTCCTCTGGGAGTTGCAGATACGCAGTATTTT

V: TRBV2
size: once
J: TRBJ2-5
D: TRBD2
CDR3: CASSELAGVGGETQYF
DNA: TGTGCCAGCAGTGAACTAGCGGGAGTAGGTGGGGAGACCCAGTACTTC

V: TRBV7-2
size: many
J: TRBJ2-3
D: NA
CDR3: CASSLATDTQYF
DNA: TGTGCCAGCAGCTTAGCGACAGATACGCAGTATTTT

V: TRBV6-1
size: NA
J: TRBJ1-4
D: NA
CDR3: CASSEEGLFF
DNA: TGTGCCAGCAGTGAAGAAGGGCTGTTTTTT

V: TRBV20-1
size: NA
J: TRBJ2-1
D: NA
CDR3: CSAGSGTLHGNEQFF
DNA: TGCAGTGCTGGGTCCGGGACCCTTCACGGCAATGAGCAGTTCTTC

V: TRBV4-1
size: NA
J: TRBJ1-2
D: NA
CDR3: CASSQDPAENYGYTF
DNA: TGCGCCAGCAGCCAAGATCCGGCAGAGAACTATGGCTACACCTTC

V: TRBV24-1
size: NA
J: TRBJ2-3
D: NA
CDR3: CATRDESSTDTQYF
DNA: TGTGCCACCAGGGACGAGTCTAGCACAGATACGCAGTATTTT

V: TRBV3-1
size: NA
J: TRBJ2-1
D: TRBD2
CDR3: CASCLAGGCDEQFF
DNA: TGTGCCAGCTGTCTAGCGGGGGGTTGCGATGAGCAGTTCTTC

V: TRBV12-3/TRBV12-4
size: NA
J: TRBJ1-1
D: NA
CDR3: CASSLDGIGEAFF
DNA: TGTGCCAGCAGTTTAGATGGGATTGGTGAGGCTTTCTTT

V: TRBV9
size: NA
J: TRBJ2-1
D: TRBD2
CDR3: CASSVGLAGGGGEQFF
DNA: TGTGCCAGCAGCGTAGGACTAGCGGGAGGGGGGGGTGAGCAGTTCTTC

V: TRBV6-5
size: few
J: TRBJ2-3
D: NA
CDR3: CASRIGQFSTDTQYF
DNA: TGTGCCAGCAGAATCGGACAGTTTAGCACAGATACGCAGTATTTT

V: TRBV5-1
size: few
J: TRBJ2-1
D: TRBD1
CDR3: CASSSITGTGYTEQFF
DNA: TGCGCCAGCAGCTCTATAACCGGGACAGGGTATACTGAGCAGTTCTTC

V: TRBV10-3
size: NA
J: TRBJ2-1
D: NA
CDR3: CVISEYTSVLAHNNEQFF
DNA: TGTGTCATCAGTGAGTACACCTCCGTCCTAGCGCATAACAATGAGCAGTTCTTC

V: TRBV7-9
size: NA
J: TRBJ2-5
D: NA
CDR3: CASSLGPRELETQYF
DNA: TGTGCCAGCAGCTTAGGTCCCAGGGAACTGGAGACCCAGTACTTC

V: TRBV10-3
size: once
J: TRBJ1-1
D: NA
CDR3: CAISGGGTKPNAEAFF
DNA: TGTGCCATCAGTGGGGGCGGCACCAAGCCCAACGCTGAAGCTTTCTTT

V: TRBV5-1
size: NA
J: TRBJ1-6
D: NA
CDR3: CASSFPELNSPLHF
DNA: TGCGCCAGCAGCTTCCCGGAGCTGAATTCACCCCTCCACTTT